This is a list of T cell receptor beta chains from one sample in a study of PD-1 blockade in classical Hodgkin lymphoma. Method: immunoSEQ multiplex PCR; TCRdb's copy keeps in-frame clones and lacks some. The table lists roughly 13,000 clones, around 75% of them singletons, with 20% to 25% in the top ten. Sequencing used peripheral blood mononuclear cells (PBMCs), obtained at baseline. Every receptor here comes from a human donor with classical Hodgkin lymphoma. Each CDR3 is given with its conserved first and last residue. A D gene is named only where the DNA matches it firmly.

cdr3_aa,d_call,j_call,cdr3_length,v_call
CASSRHPGYEQYF,.,TRBJ2-7,13,TRBV7-3
CASSRDRGGEQYF,TRBD1,TRBJ2-7,13,TRBV19
CASSYSKVTYEQYF,.,TRBJ2-7,14,TRBV6-5
CASSSGRNTGELFF,.,TRBJ2-2,14,TRBV6-5
CASSIDYSNQPQHF,.,TRBJ1-5,14,TRBV19
CASTKRGTGANVLTF,.,TRBJ2-6,15,TRBV6-5
CASSSPGQGDQYEQYF,TRBD1,TRBJ2-7,16,TRBV7-2
CASSGDRGEQYF,TRBD1,TRBJ2-7,12,TRBV2
CASSPWLGESGNTIYF,.,TRBJ1-3,16,TRBV4-1
CASSTDGTANEKLFF,TRBD1,TRBJ1-4,15,TRBV19
CASSSLILGNDETQYF,.,TRBJ2-5,16,TRBV5-1
CASSLGSAWEGMTF,.,TRBJ2-6,14,TRBV7-9
CASSPLAPGTGELFF,.,TRBJ2-2,15,TRBV5-1
CATGTSGNYEQYF,TRBD2,TRBJ2-7,13,TRBV10-3
CASSGQGAYEQYF,TRBD1,TRBJ2-7,13,TRBV18
CASSPAGLPRTEAFF,.,TRBJ1-1,15,TRBV18
CASTDFKDEAFF,.,TRBJ1-1,12,TRBV19
CASSRVTDTQYF,.,TRBJ2-3,12,TRBV2
CASRMDQAYEQYF,.,TRBJ2-7,13,TRBV28
CASRLTGGGTEAFF,.,TRBJ1-1,14,TRBV6-1
CASSEAGDYGYTF,.,TRBJ1-2,13,TRBV6-1
CASSYSRLAGNGELFF,TRBD2,TRBJ2-2,16,TRBV6-6
CANLRAGAYNEQFF,TRBD2,TRBJ2-1,14,TRBV6-7
CASSFGRARVQETQYF,.,TRBJ2-5,16,TRBV6-5
CASKLDAGDYEQYF,TRBD2,TRBJ2-7,14,TRBV5-1
CASSESGQITIYF,.,TRBJ1-3,13,TRBV6-1
CASSRRTGAENSPLHF,TRBD1,TRBJ1-6,16,TRBV18
CASSAKAGFGNTIYF,.,TRBJ1-3,15,TRBV11-3
CASKHGGTEAFF,.,TRBJ1-1,12,TRBV28
CASSPGTRTYEQYF,.,TRBJ2-7,14,TRBV27
CASRPERHTGELFF,.,TRBJ2-2,14,TRBV7-7
CASSEAITNEQFF,.,TRBJ2-1,13,TRBV6-1
CASSPPGQGNTGELFF,TRBD1,TRBJ2-2,16,TRBV18
CASSFIGTDTQYF,.,TRBJ2-3,13,TRBV27
CASSFLASGYNEQFF,TRBD2,TRBJ2-1,15,TRBV27
CAWSSAGVGETQYF,TRBD2,TRBJ2-5,14,TRBV30
CAWSPRGPETQYF,TRBD1,TRBJ2-5,13,TRBV30
CASSTTGTGYNEQFF,TRBD1,TRBJ2-1,15,TRBV4-1
CASSRTSGGPTEQFF,TRBD2,TRBJ2-1,15,TRBV9
CASSPRLNTGELFF,.,TRBJ2-2,14,TRBV18
CASSVAAGDYEQYF,.,TRBJ2-7,14,TRBV6-1
CASSSADRAIYEQYF,TRBD1,TRBJ2-7,15,TRBV28
CSTGGGASTDTQYF,.,TRBJ2-3,14,TRBV29-1
CASSRSGRSNQPQHF,.,TRBJ1-5,15,TRBV19
CSAFGFRRQTSGATDTQYF,TRBD2,TRBJ2-3,19,TRBV29-1
CASSVGGSEYFYEQYF,.,TRBJ2-7,16,TRBV9
CASSLGQARLNEQYF,.,TRBJ2-7,15,TRBV5-1
CASSTSDRINEKLFF,.,TRBJ1-4,15,TRBV6-1
CASSRHWTEAYEQYF,.,TRBJ2-7,15,TRBV28